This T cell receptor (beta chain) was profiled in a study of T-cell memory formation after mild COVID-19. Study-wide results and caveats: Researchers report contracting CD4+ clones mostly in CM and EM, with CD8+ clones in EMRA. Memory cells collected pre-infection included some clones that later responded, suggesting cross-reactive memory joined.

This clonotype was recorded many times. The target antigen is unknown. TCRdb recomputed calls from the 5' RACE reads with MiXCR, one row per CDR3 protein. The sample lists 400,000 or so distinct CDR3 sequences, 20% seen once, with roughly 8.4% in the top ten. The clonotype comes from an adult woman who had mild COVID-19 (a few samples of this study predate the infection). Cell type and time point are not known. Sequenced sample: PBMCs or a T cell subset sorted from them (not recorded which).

The CDR3 DNA reads as TGTGCCAGCAGCCCCGGGACTAGCGGGGGCAATGAGCAGTTCTTC. Translated, it gives CASSPGTSGGNEQFF. The chain carries TRBV7-3 and TRBJ2-1; 14 bases agree with TRBD2. V dropped 5 bases and J dropped 6; count of bases not matched to a gene: 3. The germline gives CDR1 SGHTA, CDR2 FQGTGA. The CDR3 covers 15 residues. Variable domain in full (rest from reference TRBV7-3 and TRBJ2-1): GAGVSQTPSNKVTEKGKYVELRCDPISGHTALYWYRQSLGQGPEFLIYFQGTGAADDSGLPNDRFFAVRPEGSVSTLKIQRTERGDSAVYLCASSPGTSGGNEQFFGPGTRLTVL.